This TCR beta chain is drawn from a study of cytomegalovirus exposure and HLA in healthy donors. Study-wide findings and caveats: The classifier was said to identify cytomegalovirus status with high specificity and sensitivity. Later analysis showed most CMV-associated TCR beta chains appearing HLA-restricted. Later work associated 16,951 TCR beta sequences with HLA alleles at 0.05 false discovery rate. Fewer N-insertions (relative to the roughly 610-donor mean) were reportedly seen in an Asian-associated ancestry cluster in a later analysis.

The germline V gene has CDR1 MGHDK and CDR2 SYGVNS. The junction had 6 bases not matched to a gene; V was cut back by 4 bases and J by 10 bases. There are 14 residues in the CDR3. With 60 Vbeta and 13 Jbeta primers, the PCR was carried out. The table came from immunoSEQ multiplex PCR; TCRdb's copy has only in-frame clones and leaves some out. This sample carries around 180,000 clones, around 77% of them seen once, and the ten largest clones take over 2%. This clone was detected a few times. The antigen is not known. The sequenced material came from PBMCs. This chain joins TRBV25-1 and TRBJ1-5; 11 positions match TRBD1. This clonotype was sampled from a man aged 60-69 years in good health and CMV-seronegative. The DNA of the CDR3 is TGTGCCAGCAGTGGGGGGACAGGGGGTTTTCCCCAGCATTTT. Amino acid sequence: CASSGGTGGFPQHF.